One and the same sample provided the 30 T cell receptor beta chains below, sequenced in a study of blood T cell repertoires in COVID-19. The protocol was immunoSEQ multiplex PCR, while the TCRdb copy is restricted to in-frame clones and leaves out a portion. Of fewer than 350,000 clones listed, about 85% are singletons. The sequencing input was PBMCs or T cells enriched from blood (not recorded which). Receptors were obtained from a woman in her twenties or thirties who had been exposed to COVID-19.

V gene TRBV6-2 or TRBV6-3 combines with J gene TRBJ2-3; possibly TRBD2 for D (6 bases). The CDR3 is 15 residues long. V dropped 5 bases and J dropped 7 bases, with 19 bases sitting between them. Germline values: CDR1 MNHEY, CDR2 SVGEGT. CDR3 coding DNA: TGTGCCAGCAGTCTAGCCTTTGGGGGGTCAAATACGCAGTATTTT. Translating it yields CASSLAFGGSNTQYF.

The chain combines TRBV6-6 with TRBJ1-1; 9 bases match TRBD1. The germline gives CDR1 MNHNY, CDR2 SVGAGI (reference sequence). CDR3 length: 15 residues. Losses at the gene ends were 0 bases for V and 3 bases for J; bases not matched to a gene: 2. CDR3: CASSYSTGGHTEAFF. The CDR3 DNA follows: TGTGCCAGCAGTTACTCGACAGGGGGACACACTGAAGCTTTCTTT.

The rearrangement links TRBV6-1 to TRBJ1-2; D not resolved. Between the trimmed V and J ends, which lost 3 bases and 2 bases, there was a span of 7 bases. Germline loops: CDR1 MNHNS, CDR2 SASEGT. The CDR3 runs to 13 residues. For the CDR3, the DNA is TGTGCCAGCAGTGAGGCGGGGAACTATGGCTACACCTTC. Translation gives CASSEAGNYGYTF.

V is TRBV5-6 and J is TRBJ1-6; perhaps TRBD1 as D (6 bases). Per germline, CDR1 SGHDT and CDR2 YYEEEE. CDR3 size: 15 residues. Between the trimmed V and J ends, which lost 3 bases and 4 bases, there was a span of 11 bases. For the CDR3, the DNA is TGTGCCAGCAGCTCGAAACAGGGTTATAATTCACCCCTCCACTTT. This sequence encodes CASSSKQGYNSPLHF.

This clone appeared a few times. The rearrangement joins TRBV28 to TRBJ1-1; D unclear. The CDR3 spans 15 residues. The germline V and J ends were trimmed by 1 base and 0 bases, with 9 bases remaining between them. Germline lookup yields CDR1 MDHEN and CDR2 SYDVKM. The CDR3 region has the DNA TGTGCCAGCAGTTTATCACAGCCTATGAACACTGAAGCTTTCTTT. It yields the protein CASSLSQPMNTEAFF.

V is TRBV5-8 and J is TRBJ1-5; perhaps TRBD1 as D (5 bases). Germline lookup yields CDR1 SGHTS and CDR2 YDEGEE. This CDR3 is built from 15 residues. V lost 0 bases to trimming and J lost 6 bases, with 13 bases between them. For the CDR3, the DNA is TGTGCCAGCAGCTTGGAGGCAGGGCCAGGTCAGCCCCAGCATTTT. Encoded protein: CASSLEAGPGQPQHF.

V usage is TRBV9 and J usage is TRBJ2-7; 7 bases are shared with TRBD1. V trimming: 4 bases; J trimming: 3 bases; junction bases outside the gene matches: 4. This CDR3 is 13 amino acids long. Germline V gene lookup returns CDR1 SGDLS and CDR2 YYNGEE. CDR3 amino acids: CASSPTGFYEQYF. CDR3 sequence (DNA): TGTGCCAGCAGCCCGACAGGGTTCTACGAGCAGTACTTC.

The V gene is TRBV28, the J gene TRBJ2-2; 9 bases align to TRBD2. V was clipped by 5 bases and J by 5 bases; unmatched bases: 12. The CDR3 has 17 amino acids. From germline, CDR1 is MDHEN and CDR2 SYDVKM. The CDR3 here is CASSLVRGGVTTGELFF. Written as DNA, the CDR3 is TGTGCCAGCAGTCTTGTGCGGGGGGGCGTGACGACCGGGGAGCTGTTTTTT.

V gene TRBV2 combines with J gene TRBJ2-5, with 7 bases fitting TRBD2. Germline CDR1 and CDR2: SNHLY and FYNNEI. This CDR3 comprises 13 residues. Trimming removed 9 bases from V and 4 bases from J; junction bases left unmatched: 8. CDR3 sequence: CASARDYGETQYF. The CDR3 DNA reads as TGTGCCAGTGCCCGGGACTACGGAGAGACCCAGTACTTC.

The CDR3 sequence: CASSLVRFNSPLHF. The CDR3 nucleotides read TGTGCCAGCAGTTTAGTCAGGTTCAATTCACCCCTCCACTTT. V is TRBV27 and J is TRBJ1-6; D unresolved. V lost 2 bases and J 7 bases, leaving 9 bases between the germline ends. This CDR3 is built from 14 residues. The germline V gene encodes CDR1 MNHEY and CDR2 SMNVEV (reference sequence).

V gene TRBV3-1 (or the pseudogene TRBV3-2) combines with J gene TRBJ2-3; 12 bases line up with TRBD2. The J segment lost 8 bases and the V segment lost 3 bases, leaving 12 bases of the junction unmatched. Germline values: CDR1 LGHDT, CDR2 YNNKEL (reference sequence). CDR3 length equals 17 residues. DNA of the CDR3: TGTGCCAGCAGCCAGGCTCTAGCGGGGGGGCCCGGGGTTACGCAGTATTTT. Its translation is CASSQALAGGPGVTQYF.

The V call is TRBV6-5, the J call TRBJ1-1; D is unclear. CDR3 size: 13 residues. The V gene lost 4 bases and the J gene lost 3 bases, with 9 bases spanning the gap. Germline V gene data show CDR1 as MNHEY and CDR2 as SVGAGI. The CDR3 DNA is TGTGCCAGCAGTTTTAGGGAGGACACTGAAGCTTTCTTT. This sequence encodes CASSFREDTEAFF.

Comment on this clone: Mismatch with germline at one junction end may stem from a read error. The CDR3 sequence is CASSLYGGRQPQHF. The CDR3 DNA reads as TGTGCCAGCAGTTTATACGGGGGACGCCAGCCTCAGCATTTT. The gene calls are TRBV27 and TRBJ1-5, with a weak D call TRBD1 (5 bases). The CDR3 covers 14 residues. The germline V gene has CDR1 MNHEY and CDR2 SMNVEV (reference sequence).

The chain has TRBV6-2 or TRBV6-3 and TRBJ1-6; perhaps TRBD1 as D (5 bases). Germline V gene sequence: CDR1 MNHEY, CDR2 SVGEGT. Trimming removed 2 bases from V and 6 bases from J, with 8 bases in between. This CDR3 has 14 residues. This CDR3 reads CASSYGGANSPLHF. The CDR3 region has the DNA TGTGCCAGCAGTTACGGCGGGGCTAATTCACCCCTCCACTTT.

The chain has TRBV5-6 and TRBJ1-6; no definite D call. The CDR3 covers 14 residues. The V and J ends lost 2 bases and 5 bases respectively, with 8 bases between them. Germline lookup yields CDR1 SGHDT and CDR2 YYEEEE. CDR3 sequence reads: CASSFTLDNSPLHF. DNA of the CDR3: TGTGCCAGCAGCTTCACATTGGATAATTCACCCCTCCACTTT.

This chain connects TRBV6-1 to TRBJ1-5; 12 bases line up with TRBD1. Germline assignment: CDR1 MNHNS and CDR2 SASEGT. CDR3 length: 17 amino acids. V trimming: 4 bases; J trimming: 3 bases; junction bases outside the gene matches: 7. The CDR3 spells CASSVRGQGAINQPQHF. CDR3 sequence (DNA): TGTGCCAGCAGTGTAAGGGGACAGGGGGCCATCAATCAGCCCCAGCATTTT.

The gene calls are TRBV29-1 and TRBJ2-3; 10 nucleotides line up with TRBD2. Germline loops: CDR1 SQVTM, CDR2 ANQGSEA. The CDR3 covers 14 residues. After removal of 6 bases from V and 1 base from J, the junction contained 4 bases not matched to a gene. The CDR3 region is CSVTAGGGTDTQYF. The CDR3 DNA sequence: TGCAGCGTAACAGCGGGGGGGGGCACAGATACGCAGTATTTT.

The chain combines TRBV30 with TRBJ1-5; 7 bases match TRBD1. Germline values: CDR1 GTSNPN, CDR2 SVGIG (reference sequence). Losses at the gene ends were 8 bases for V and 1 base for J; bases not matched to a gene: 11. The CDR3 is 15 residues long. CDR3 in DNA: TGTGCCCCTTACCCCGGGACAGAGAGCAATCAGCCCCAGCATTTT. Its protein product is CAPYPGTESNQPQHF.

V is TRBV7-9 and J is TRBJ2-2; D is perhaps TRBD2 (5 bases). V lost 4 bases to trimming and J lost 7 bases, with 13 bases between them. The CDR3 spans 14 residues. Germline loops: CDR1 SEHNR, CDR2 FQNEAQ (reference sequence). CDR3 region: CASSSRLAFGELFF. The DNA of the CDR3 is TGTGCCAGCAGCTCCCGGCTAGCATTCGGGGAGCTGTTTTTT.

The V call is TRBV28, the J call TRBJ1-1; maybe TRBD1 (6 bases). Trimming stripped 3 bases from V and 5 bases from J, with 10 bases between. The CDR3 sequence is 13 residues long. Per the germline V gene, CDR1 is MDHEN and CDR2 is SYDVKM. The CDR3 nucleotides read TGTGCCAGCAGTTTCAGGGGCCAGACTGAAGCTTTCTTT. This codes for CASSFRGQTEAFF.

Points on this clone: Distinct nucleotide sequences in the sample also encode this CDR3. The V and J genes are TRBV9 and TRBJ2-2; no firm D call. Germline lookup yields CDR1 SGDLS and CDR2 YYNGEE. This CDR3 contains 14 residues. Trimming removed 1 base at V and 0 bases at J, with 4 bases between. Here the CDR3 DNA reads TGTGCCAGCAGCGTATCTACGAACACCGGGGAGCTGTTTTTT. This translates into CASSVSTNTGELFF.

The rearrangement links TRBV19 to TRBJ2-1; 11 bases agree with TRBD2. The CDR3 runs 17 residues. Trimming at V came to 3 bases and at J to 2 bases, leaving 6 bases not matched to a gene. CDR1 LNHDA and CDR2 SQIVND come from the germline V gene (reference sequence). The CDR3 DNA follows: TGTGCCAGTAGTATTATAGCGGGGGGGTTTACCTACAATGAGCAGTTCTTC. This translates into CASSIIAGGFTYNEQFF.

The chain recombines TRBV10-3 with TRBJ1-1; D perhaps matches TRBD1 (5 bases). V was trimmed by 6 bases and J by 0 bases, leaving 14 bases between them. The CDR3 covers 15 residues. Germline values: CDR1 ENHRY, CDR2 SYGVKD. CDR3 region: CAISEGQLMNTEAFF. In DNA form, the CDR3 reads TGTGCCATCAGCGAAGGACAACTCATGAACACTGAAGCTTTCTTT.

The chain joins TRBV27 to TRBJ2-5; 7 positions agree with TRBD1. The germline V gene has CDR1 MNHEY and CDR2 SMNVEV (reference sequence). After removal of 10 bases from V and 5 bases from J, the junction contained 10 bases not matched to a gene. This CDR3 is 13 amino acids long. Here the CDR3 DNA reads TGTGCCACCGGTAAGGGGGCGCGGGAGACCCAGTACTTC. Protein product: CATGKGARETQYF.

The J gene is TRBJ1-4, the V gene TRBV5-4, with 7 bases that match TRBD1. The CDR3 sequence is 17 residues long. V shed 1 base and J 8 bases; nucleotides not matched to a gene: 14. Germline CDR1 SGHNT, CDR2 YYREEE (reference sequence). The chain's CDR3 is CASSLNTGQSLGEKLFF. CDR3 sequence (DNA): TGTGCCAGCAGCTTGAATACGGGACAGTCACTAGGGGAAAAACTGTTTTTT.

The chain links TRBV7-2 to TRBJ1-1; D gene unclear. Trimming removed 7 bases at V and 1 base at J, with 10 bases between. CDR1 and CDR2 from the germline V gene are SGHTA and FQGNSA. This CDR3 spans 13 amino acids. The CDR3 spells CASTRLGNTEAFF. The CDR3 bases are TGTGCCAGCACCAGGCTGGGGAACACTGAAGCTTTCTTT.

This chain connects TRBV12-3 or TRBV12-4 to TRBJ1-4; no clear D gene. Trimming removed 3 bases at V and 8 bases at J, with 4 bases between. CDR3 length: 11 amino acids. The CDR3 bases are TGTGCCAGCAGTTTTAGAGAAAAACTGTTTTTT. This encodes CASSFREKLFF.

CDR3 residues: CASSADSGNTIYF. DNA of the CDR3: TGTGCCAGCAGCGCGGATTCTGGAAACACCATATATTTT. V usage is TRBV6-2 or TRBV6-3 and J usage is TRBJ1-3; D is unclear. V was shortened by 6 bases and J by 1 base, with 7 bases between the two germline ends. The CDR3 covers 13 residues. From germline, CDR1 is MNHEY and CDR2 SVGEGT.

The chain has TRBV11-2 and TRBJ1-3; D is possibly TRBD1 (6 bases). The CDR3 has 16 amino acids. With 5 bases removed from V and 4 bases from J, the gap between germline ends came to 18 bases. From germline, CDR1 is SGHAT and CDR2 FQNNGV. CDR3 loop: CASSTTQGNPGNTIYF. Here the CDR3 DNA reads TGTGCCAGCAGCACGACTCAGGGGAACCCAGGAAACACCATATATTTT.

The J gene is TRBJ2-5, the V gene TRBV4-1; 9 bases fit TRBD1. The trim removed 2 bases at V and 0 bases at J, leaving 16 bases unmatched. Looked up from germline, CDR1 is MGHRA and CDR2 is YSYEKL. The CDR3 length is 20 residues. The chain's CDR3 is CASSQRGFTGGGIYQETQYF. CDR3 nucleotides: TGCGCCAGCAGCCAAAGAGGGTTTACAGGGGGCGGTATCTACCAAGAGACCCAGTACTTC.